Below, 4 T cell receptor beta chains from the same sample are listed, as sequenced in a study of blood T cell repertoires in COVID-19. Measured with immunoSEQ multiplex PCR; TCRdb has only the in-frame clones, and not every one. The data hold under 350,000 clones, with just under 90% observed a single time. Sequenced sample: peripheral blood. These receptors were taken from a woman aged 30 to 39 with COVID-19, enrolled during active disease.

The CDR3 reads CASSLAQGHLTEAFF. Written as DNA, the CDR3 is TGCGCCAGCAGCTTGGCCCAAGGACATCTCACTGAAGCTTTCTTT. The chain joins TRBV5-1 to TRBJ1-1, with a possible D match to TRBD1 (5 bases). Trimming pared 0 bases from V and 4 bases from J, leaving 13 bases between. The germline gives CDR1 SGHRS, CDR2 YFSETQ. This CDR3 has 15 amino acids.

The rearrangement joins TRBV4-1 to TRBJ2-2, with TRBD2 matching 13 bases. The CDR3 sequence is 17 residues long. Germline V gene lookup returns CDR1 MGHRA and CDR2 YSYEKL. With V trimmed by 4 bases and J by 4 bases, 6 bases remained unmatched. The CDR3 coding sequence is TGCGCCAGCAGCCTGGGACTAGCGGGGTTGAGCACCGGGGAGCTGTTTTTT. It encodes CASSLGLAGLSTGELFF.

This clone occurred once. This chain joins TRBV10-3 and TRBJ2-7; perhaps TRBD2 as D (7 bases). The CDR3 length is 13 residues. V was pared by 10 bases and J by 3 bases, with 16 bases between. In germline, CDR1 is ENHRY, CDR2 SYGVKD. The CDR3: CATGGGEDYEQYF. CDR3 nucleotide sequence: TGTGCCACCGGAGGGGGGGAGGACTACGAGCAGTACTTC.

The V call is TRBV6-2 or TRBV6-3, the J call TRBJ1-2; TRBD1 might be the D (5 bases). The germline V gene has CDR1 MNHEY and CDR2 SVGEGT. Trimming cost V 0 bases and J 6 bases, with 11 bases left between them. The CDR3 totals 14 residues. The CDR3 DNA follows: TGTGCCAGCAGTTACTCCGGGGGAAGGGATGGCTACACCTTC. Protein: CASSYSGGRDGYTF.